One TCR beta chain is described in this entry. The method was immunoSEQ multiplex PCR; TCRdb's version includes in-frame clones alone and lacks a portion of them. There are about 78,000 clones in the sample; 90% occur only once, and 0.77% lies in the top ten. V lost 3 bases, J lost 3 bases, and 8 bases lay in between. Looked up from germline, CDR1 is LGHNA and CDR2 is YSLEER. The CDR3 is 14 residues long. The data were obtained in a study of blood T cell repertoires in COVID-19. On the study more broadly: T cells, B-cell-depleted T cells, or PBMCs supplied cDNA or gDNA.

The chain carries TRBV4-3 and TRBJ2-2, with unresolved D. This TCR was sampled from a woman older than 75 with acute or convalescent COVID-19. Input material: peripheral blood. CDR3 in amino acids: CASSHHSHTGELFF. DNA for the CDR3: TGCGCCAGCAGCCACCACTCTCACACCGGGGAGCTGTTTTTT.